The 20 T cell receptor beta chains reported below all come from one sample, sequenced in a study of identical twins' blood T cells. TCRdb independently ran MiXCR on the 5' RACE reads; one entry per CDR3 protein. This repertoire shows 400,000 or so distinct CDR3 sequences, 28% found once; its top ten account for about 6%. The sequenced sample consisted of PBMCs. These receptors all stem from a woman between 18 and 50 years old in good health.

V is TRBV15 and J is TRBJ1-4; D is perhaps TRBD1 (5 bases). This CDR3 is built from 15 residues. V dropped 1 base and J dropped 7 bases, with 13 bases sitting between them. Germline V gene lookup returns CDR1 LNHNV and CDR2 YYDKDF (reference sequence). Here the CDR3 reads CATSRVDQGSEKLFF. The CDR3 region has the DNA TGTGCCACCAGCAGAGTAGATCAGGGAAGTGAAAAACTGTTTTTT.

This clonotype was counted only a few times. V gene TRBV12-3 or TRBV12-4 combines with J gene TRBJ1-4; D is undetermined. V gave up 5 bases and J gave up 0 bases, with 13 bases separating them. The CDR3 is made up of 16 amino acids. Written as DNA, the CDR3 is TGTGCCAGCAGTGCGGTGTCAGTTGCAACTAATGAAAAACTGTTTTTT. Amino acids: CASSAVSVATNEKLFF.

This chain's CDR3 is CASSLQGAYTF. The DNA of the CDR3 is TGTGCCAGCAGCTTACAGGGGGCATATACCTTC. This chain connects TRBV5-6 to TRBJ1-2; TRBD1 matches at 9 bases. This CDR3 has 11 residues. The V segment lost 2 bases and the J segment 14 bases; nucleotides outside the gene matches: 4. The germline V gene encodes CDR1 SGHDT and CDR2 YYEEEE. Complete variable domain (other parts from reference TRBV5-6 and TRBJ1-2): DAGVTQSPTHLIKTRGQQVTLRCSPKSGHDTVSWYQQALGQGPQFIFQYYEEEERQRGNFPDRFSGHQFPNYSSELNVNALLLGDSALYLCASSLQGAYTFGSGTRLTVV.

This rearrangement joins TRBV4-1 to TRBJ1-1; maybe TRBD1 (5 bases). The CDR3 runs to 14 residues. CDR1 and CDR2 (germline): MGHRA, YSYEKL. V lost 3 bases and J lost 5, with 13 bases in between. CDR3 bases: TGCGCCAGCAGCCATCCAGGGTTGGAAACTGAAGCTTTCTTT. This encodes CASSHPGLETEAFF.

This chain links TRBV3-1 with TRBJ1-1, with TRBD1 as a possible D gene (6 bases). CDR3 length: 13 residues. CDR1 and CDR2 (germline): LGHDT, YNNKEL (reference sequence). Trimming removed 10 bases at V and 0 bases at J, with 12 bases between. The CDR3 DNA reads TGTGCCACTACACAGGGCCTGAACACTGAAGCTTTCTTT. Protein product: CATTQGLNTEAFF.

The chain links TRBV20-1 to TRBJ1-5; the D gene is possibly TRBD1 (6 bases). Germline values: CDR1 DFQATT, CDR2 SNEGSKA (reference sequence). Trimming removed 8 bases from V and 7 bases from J, with 15 bases in between. The CDR3 is made up of 12 amino acids. CDR3 sequence (DNA): TGCAGTTCGGACACAGGGAACCAGCCCCAGCATTTT. Residues: CSSDTGNQPQHF.

V gene TRBV7-2 combines with J gene TRBJ2-3, with 7 bases matching TRBD1. The V segment lost 5 bases and the J segment 9 bases; nucleotides outside the gene matches: 2. The germline CDR1 and CDR2 sequences are SGHTA and FQGNSA. The CDR3 length is 11 residues. DNA for the CDR3: TGTGCCAGCAGCCCGGGACAGACGCAGTATTTT. Encoded protein: CASSPGQTQYF.

Comments on this clonotype: Compared with germline, one end of the junction differs, possibly owing to a read error. The chain employs TRBV6-2 or TRBV6-3 and TRBJ1-4; D uncertain. This CDR3 region has 14 residues. Germline CDR1 and CDR2: MNHEY and SVGEGT. The CDR3 sequence is CARSYGGPVKKLFF. The DNA of the CDR3 is TGTGCCAGAAGTTACGGTGGCCCCGTGAAAAAACTGTTTTTT.

The gene calls are TRBV7-8 and TRBJ1-5, with 7 bases aligning to TRBD1. The germline gives CDR1 SGHVS, CDR2 FQNEAQ. V dropped 5 bases and J dropped 6; count of bases not matched to a gene: 7. The CDR3 totals 14 residues. The DNA for the CDR3 is TGTGCCAGCAGCCCCCGGGACAGAGGTCAGCCCCAGCATTTT. Translation gives CASSPRDRGQPQHF.

This CDR3 is CASSEARAGNQPQHF. CDR3 bases: TGTGCCAGCAGTGAAGCAAGGGCGGGCAATCAGCCCCAGCATTTT. The chain has TRBV2 and TRBJ1-5; D is uncertain. CDR1 is SNHLY, CDR2 FYNNEI, per germline. V lost 0 bases to trimming and J lost 2 bases, with 8 bases between them. The CDR3 has 15 amino acids.

This clonotype was seen a few times. This rearrangement joins TRBV19 to TRBJ1-2; possible D gene TRBD1, 6 bases. This CDR3 region has 14 residues. In germline, CDR1 is LNHDA, CDR2 SQIVND (reference sequence). V was trimmed by 9 bases and J by 5 bases, leaving 19 bases between them. The CDR3 coding sequence is TGTGCCAGCCGTTCACCTCGGACAGAATATGGCTACACCTTC. Translating gives CASRSPRTEYGYTF.

This chain links TRBV20-1 with TRBJ2-3; 10 nucleotides line up with TRBD1. The CDR3 contains 15 residues. The V gene's germline CDR1 is DFQATT and CDR2 SNEGSKA (reference sequence). V was clipped by 3 bases and J by 7 bases; unmatched bases: 10. The CDR3 reads CSASSGTGVPNTQYF. Written as DNA, the CDR3 is TGCAGTGCTAGCTCCGGGACAGGGGTACCCAATACGCAGTATTTT.

This chain connects TRBV9 to TRBJ2-2, with D unclear. CDR3 length: 16 residues. CDR1 SGDLS and CDR2 YYNGEE come from the germline V gene. Trimming took 4 bases from V and 0 from J, leaving 13 bases between them. CDR3 in amino acids: CASSTASSPNTGELFF. The CDR3 nucleotides are TGTGCCAGCAGCACCGCCTCCTCCCCGAACACCGGGGAGCTGTTTTTT.

This clonotype has a handful of counts. The rearrangement joins TRBV6-2 or TRBV6-3 to TRBJ1-1; 8 bases are shared with TRBD1. Per germline, CDR1 MNHEY and CDR2 SVGEGT. The CDR3 is 14 amino acids. Trimming took 2 bases from V and 4 from J; bases not matched to a gene: 3. The DNA for the CDR3 is TGTGCCAGCAGTTACAGGACAGGGACCACTGAAGCTTTCTTT. Its protein is CASSYRTGTTEAFF.

The table lists this clonotype with many counts. The chain couples TRBV6-5 to TRBJ1-1, with TRBD1 as a possible D gene (6 bases). Germline values: CDR1 MNHEY, CDR2 SVGAGI. Trimming took 9 bases from V and 5 from J, leaving 19 bases between them. The CDR3 is 14 amino acids. CDR3 residues: CARTDSGGGTEAFF. CDR3 bases: TGTGCCAGGACGGACAGCGGTGGTGGAACTGAAGCTTTCTTT.

This clonotype came up a few times. V and J are TRBV18 and TRBJ2-1; 9 nucleotides agree with TRBD2. This CDR3 spans 15 amino acids. V trimming: 0 bases; J trimming: 9 bases; junction bases outside the gene matches: 6. Per germline, CDR1 KGHSH and CDR2 LQKENI. CDR3 bases: TGTGCCAGCTCACCACCTATCGCGGGGGGGAGTGAGCAGTTCTTC. Its protein product is CASSPPIAGGSEQFF.

V gene TRBV20-1 combines with J gene TRBJ2-2; 12 nucleotides match TRBD2. CDR1 is DFQATT and CDR2 is SNEGSKA in the germline V gene (reference sequence). Losses at the gene ends were 5 bases for V and 2 bases for J; bases not matched to a gene: 9. The CDR3 length is 17 residues. The CDR3, as DNA: TGCAGTGCTCGCCCTAGCGGGGGGGCCCCAAACACCGGGGAGCTGTTTTTT. Translated: CSARPSGGAPNTGELFF.

The chain links TRBV18 to TRBJ1-2; unclear D gene. This CDR3 spans 13 amino acids. The germline V gene has CDR1 KGHSH and CDR2 LQKENI. V was cut by 2 bases and J by 3 bases, with 7 bases left in between. CDR3 sequence: CASSPSKYYGYTF. CDR3 in DNA: TGTGCCAGCTCACCATCCAAGTACTATGGCTACACCTTC.

This clonotype was counted between two and nine times. The chain has TRBV20-1 and TRBJ2-4; D assignment may be TRBD1 or TRBD2 (6 bases each). Looked up from germline, CDR1 is DFQATT and CDR2 is SNEGSKA (reference sequence). V shed 6 bases and J shed 8 bases, with 17 bases lying between them. This CDR3 has 13 residues. This CDR3 is CSAPGPRGDIQYF. Written as DNA, the CDR3 is TGCAGTGCCCCCGGTCCAAGGGGGGACATTCAGTACTTC.

This clonotype has just one count. J is TRBJ1-4 and V is TRBV20-1; possibly TRBD1 for D (5 bases). From germline, CDR1 is DFQATT and CDR2 SNEGSKA (reference sequence). Trimming took off 1 base at V and 8 bases at J, with 23 bases between the two ends. This CDR3 has 17 residues. CDR3 in amino acids: CSARASTGGYRNEKLFF. The CDR3 nucleotides are TGCAGTGCTAGAGCCTCGACTGGGGGGTATCGTAACGAAAAACTGTTTTTT.